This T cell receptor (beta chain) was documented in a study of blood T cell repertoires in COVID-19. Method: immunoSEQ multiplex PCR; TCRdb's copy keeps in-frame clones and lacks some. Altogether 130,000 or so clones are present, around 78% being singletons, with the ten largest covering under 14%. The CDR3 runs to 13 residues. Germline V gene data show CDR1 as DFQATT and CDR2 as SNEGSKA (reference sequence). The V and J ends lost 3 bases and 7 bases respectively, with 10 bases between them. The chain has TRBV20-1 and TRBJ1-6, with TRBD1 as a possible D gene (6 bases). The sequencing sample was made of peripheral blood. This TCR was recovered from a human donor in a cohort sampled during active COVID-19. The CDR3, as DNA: TGCAGTGCTAGTATAGGACAGAATTCACCCCTCCACTTT. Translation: CSASIGQNSPLHF.